The sequence of this T cell receptor (beta chain) was determined in a study of T cell responses to AZD1222 COVID-19 vaccine. Study results and caveats: Spike as a whole was targeted by vaccine-associated CD4 TCRs, dominant at 160-218 and 743-854. Spike-specific TCR breadth rose after two AZD1222 doses, and depth rose as well.

The table lists this clone with a few counts. The antigen remains undetermined. The V gene end was trimmed by 1 base and the J gene end by 8 bases; junction bases not matched to a gene: 7. Germline V lookup: CDR1 SGHRS, CDR2 YFSETQ. This CDR3 comprises 16 residues. Sequencing used immunoSEQ multiplex PCR; TCRdb keeps in-frame clones, though not all of them. The sample includes some 100,000 clones, approximately 87% of them seen just once. The sample here was peripheral blood, taken on day 0 of MenACWY control vaccination. The chain couples TRBV5-1 to TRBJ1-6; 9 bases line up with TRBD1. The sequence was obtained from an adult in good health. The DNA of the CDR3 is TGCGCCAGCAGCTTGTCCGGGACAGGGCCCCATTCACCCCTCCACTTT. This translates into CASSLSGTGPHSPLHF.